This T cell receptor beta chain came from a study of blood T cells in healthy people across ages. Study-level results: Relative to aged donors, long-lived donors carried more naive CD4+ cells and displayed higher diversity. Estimates drawn from one million T cells were deemed to understate diversity.

Samples each yielded at least 6 micrograms of total RNA. This clonotype was detected a few times. Its antigen is undetermined. Combining a sample-barcoded 5' primer with a J-beta primer mix, a second PCR ran for 7 to 11 cycles. TCRdb reanalysed the 5' RACE reads using MiXCR and keeps one entry per CDR3 protein. The sample has around 1,000,000 distinct CDR3 sequences, approximately 26% seen once. The data also belong to a second study, concerning T cells of mothers and their children.

The sequenced sample was blood. The receptor was derived from a girl aged 2 to 9 in good health.

The CDR3 nucleotides are TGTGCCAGCAGCCGGGACATCGACACCGGGGAGCTGTTTTTT. Amino acids: CASSRDIDTGELFF. The V gene is TRBV7-6, the J gene TRBJ2-2; D might be TRBD1 (6 bases). CDR3 length equals 14 residues. Looked up from germline, CDR1 is SGHVS and CDR2 is FNYEAQ. V was shortened by 5 bases and J by 3 bases, with 10 bases between the two germline ends.